This T cell receptor (beta chain) was captured in a study of cytotoxic CD8 clonotypes in ibrutinib-treated CLL. Study conclusions and caveats: Increased clonality at ibrutinib response gave way to a return toward baseline at progression. Sustained-remission and progressing patients' sampling times differed.

This clone was detected only a few times. Its antigen is unknown. Profiled with immunoSEQ multiplex PCR; TCRdb holds only in-frame clones, not every one. The sample holds under 150,000 clones; 75% to 85% are singletons and the top ten take 6.5% to 8%. The clonotype originates from a human donor with chronic lymphocytic leukemia. The specimen was PBMCs, collected after 36 months of ibrutinib treatment.

The CDR3 loop is CASSDYRAAGGYTF. In DNA form, the CDR3 reads TGTGCCAGCAGTGATTACAGGGCGGCTGGTGGCTACACCTTC. The chain is built from TRBV2 and TRBJ1-2; a possible D gene is TRBD1 (6 bases). Looked up from germline, CDR1 is SNHLY and CDR2 is FYNNEI. Trimming removed 3 bases from V and 7 bases from J, with 15 bases in between. This CDR3 contains 14 residues.